This T cell receptor (beta chain) was found in a study of graft-versus-host responses after intestinal transplantation. The wider study: Every transplant recipient was induced with anti-thymocyte globulin, then maintained on tacrolimus and steroids for approximately three years.

TCRdb's table, derived via immunoSEQ multiplex PCR, lists solely in-frame clones and lacks some. The sample holds some 40,000 clones, around 87% seen once. With regard to this clone: Its cognate antigen is unknown.

Once graft tissue had been processed, intraepithelial and lamina propria lymphocytes were released. With V trimmed by 0 bases and J by 5 bases, 1 base remained unmatched. The CDR3 runs 15 residues. Germline V CDR1 and CDR2: MNHNS, SASEGT. Study results and limitations: GvH clones appeared in recipient marrow, some first in ileum or blood.

This TCR was sampled from a human patient who received an intestinal transplant, so some T cells may come from the graft donor. This rearrangement joins TRBV6-1 to TRBJ2-2; 9 bases are shared with TRBD1. Sequencing used ileum tissue, obtained almost 210 days after intestinal transplant. The CDR3 coding sequence is TGTGCCAGCAGTGAAGCAGGGACAGGGACCGGGGAGCTGTTTTTT. Protein product: CASSEAGTGTGELFF.